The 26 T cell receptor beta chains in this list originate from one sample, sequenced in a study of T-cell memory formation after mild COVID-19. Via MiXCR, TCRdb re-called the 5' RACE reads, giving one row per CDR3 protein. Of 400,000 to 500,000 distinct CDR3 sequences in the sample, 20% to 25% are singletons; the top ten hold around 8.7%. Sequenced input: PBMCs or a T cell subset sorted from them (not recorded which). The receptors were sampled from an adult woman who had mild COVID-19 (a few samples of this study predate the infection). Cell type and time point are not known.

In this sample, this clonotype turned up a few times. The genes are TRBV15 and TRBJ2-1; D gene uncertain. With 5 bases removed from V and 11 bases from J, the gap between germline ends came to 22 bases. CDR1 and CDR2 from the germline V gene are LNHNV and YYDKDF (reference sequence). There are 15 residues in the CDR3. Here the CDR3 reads CATSQRQTFSPKQFF. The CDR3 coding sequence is TGTGCCACCAGCCAGAGACAAACCTTTAGCCCGAAGCAGTTCTTC.

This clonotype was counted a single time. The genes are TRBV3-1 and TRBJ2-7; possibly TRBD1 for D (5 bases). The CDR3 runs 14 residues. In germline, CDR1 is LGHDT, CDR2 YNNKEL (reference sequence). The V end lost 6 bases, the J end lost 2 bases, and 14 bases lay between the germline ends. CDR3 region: CASSPTAGTYEQYF. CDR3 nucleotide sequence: TGTGCCAGCAGTCCGACAGCAGGGACCTACGAGCAGTACTTC.

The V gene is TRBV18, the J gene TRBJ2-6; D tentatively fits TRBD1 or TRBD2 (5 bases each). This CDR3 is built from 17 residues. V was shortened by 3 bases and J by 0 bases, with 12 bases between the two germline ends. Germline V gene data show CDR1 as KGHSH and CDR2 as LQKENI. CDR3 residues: CASSPGTFGSGANVLTF. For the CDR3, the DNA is TGTGCCAGCTCACCCGGGACCTTTGGCTCTGGGGCCAACGTCCTGACTTTC.

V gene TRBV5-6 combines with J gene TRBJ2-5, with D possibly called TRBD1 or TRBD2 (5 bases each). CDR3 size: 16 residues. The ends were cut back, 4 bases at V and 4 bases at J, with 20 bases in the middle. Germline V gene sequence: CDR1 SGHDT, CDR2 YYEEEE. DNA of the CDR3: TGTGCCAGCAGCCCCCTAGGGCCAGGGAGAGGAGAGACCCAGTACTTC. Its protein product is CASSPLGPGRGETQYF.

DNA of the CDR3: TGCAGCGTTGCGGGGGGACTAGCGGGAGGGTCCTACGAGCAGTACTTC. Amino acids: CSVAGGLAGGSYEQYF. This chain uses TRBV29-1 with TRBJ2-7; the match to TRBD2 covers 16 bases. Germline V gene lookup returns CDR1 SQVTM and CDR2 ANQGSEA. The J segment lost 1 base and the V segment lost 4 bases, leaving 4 bases of the junction unmatched. This CDR3 is built from 16 residues.

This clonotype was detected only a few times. The CDR3 nucleotides are TGTGCCAGCAGTCCCAGCCCCCCTGCCTTCTATGGCTACACCTTC. Encoded protein: CASSPSPPAFYGYTF. The chain employs TRBV12-3 or TRBV12-4 and TRBJ1-2; no clear D. The CDR3 has 15 residues. V was trimmed by 5 bases and J by 4 bases, leaving 17 bases between them.

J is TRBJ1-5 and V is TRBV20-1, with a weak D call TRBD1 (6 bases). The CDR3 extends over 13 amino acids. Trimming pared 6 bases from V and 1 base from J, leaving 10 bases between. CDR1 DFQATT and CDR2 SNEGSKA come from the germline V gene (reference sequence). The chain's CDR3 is CSANRESNQPQHF. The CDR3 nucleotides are TGCAGTGCCAACAGGGAGAGCAATCAGCCCCAGCATTTT.

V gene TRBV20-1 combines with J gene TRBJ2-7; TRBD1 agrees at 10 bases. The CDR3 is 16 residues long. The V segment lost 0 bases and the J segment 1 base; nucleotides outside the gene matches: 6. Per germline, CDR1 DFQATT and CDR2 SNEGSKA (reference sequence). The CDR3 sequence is CSARDWTGGISYEQYF. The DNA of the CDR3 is TGCAGTGCTAGAGATTGGACAGGGGGAATATCCTACGAGCAGTACTTC.

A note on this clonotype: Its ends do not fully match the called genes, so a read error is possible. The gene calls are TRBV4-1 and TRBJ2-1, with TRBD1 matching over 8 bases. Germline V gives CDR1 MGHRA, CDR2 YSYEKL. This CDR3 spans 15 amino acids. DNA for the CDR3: TGCGCCTGCAGCCTGGGACAGGCGTCCAGGAATGAGCAGTTCTTC. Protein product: CACSLGQASRNEQFF.

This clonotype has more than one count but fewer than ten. CDR3 DNA: TGTGCCAGCAGATTTTCGACTAGCCAGTTCTTC. It is translated as CASRFSTSQFF. V gene TRBV2 combines with J gene TRBJ2-1; 7 bases are shared with TRBD2. From germline, CDR1 is SNHLY and CDR2 FYNNEI. V gave up 6 bases and J gave up 13 bases; unmatched junction bases: 6. The CDR3 has 11 amino acids.

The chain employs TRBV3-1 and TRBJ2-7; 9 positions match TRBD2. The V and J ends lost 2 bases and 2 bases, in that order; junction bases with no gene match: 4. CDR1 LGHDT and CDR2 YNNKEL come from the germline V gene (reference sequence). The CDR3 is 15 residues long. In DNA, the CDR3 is TGTGCCAGCAGCCAACAATTAGCGGGGGCCTACGAGCAGTACTTC. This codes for CASSQQLAGAYEQYF.

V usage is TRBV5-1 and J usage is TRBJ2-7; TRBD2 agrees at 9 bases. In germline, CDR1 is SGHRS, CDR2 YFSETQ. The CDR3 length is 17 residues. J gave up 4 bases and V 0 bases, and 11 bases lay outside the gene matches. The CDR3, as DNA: TGCGCCAGCAGCTTGGGGGGACTAGCCATGGGAGTTTACGAGCAGTACTTC. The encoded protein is CASSLGGLAMGVYEQYF.

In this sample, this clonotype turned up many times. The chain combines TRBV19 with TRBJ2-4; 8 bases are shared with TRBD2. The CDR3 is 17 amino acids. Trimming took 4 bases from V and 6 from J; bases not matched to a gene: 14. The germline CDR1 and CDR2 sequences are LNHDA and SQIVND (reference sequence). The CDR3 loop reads CASSTARAGGRGNIQYF. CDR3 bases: TGTGCCAGTAGTACGGCGCGGGCGGGAGGCCGCGGAAACATTCAGTACTTC.

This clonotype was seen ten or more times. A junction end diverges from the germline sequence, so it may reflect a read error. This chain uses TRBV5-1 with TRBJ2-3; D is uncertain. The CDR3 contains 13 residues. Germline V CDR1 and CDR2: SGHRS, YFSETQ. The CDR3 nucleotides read TGTGCCAGCAGCTTAGTGGGTAGGGATACGCAGTATTTT. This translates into CASSLVGRDTQYF.

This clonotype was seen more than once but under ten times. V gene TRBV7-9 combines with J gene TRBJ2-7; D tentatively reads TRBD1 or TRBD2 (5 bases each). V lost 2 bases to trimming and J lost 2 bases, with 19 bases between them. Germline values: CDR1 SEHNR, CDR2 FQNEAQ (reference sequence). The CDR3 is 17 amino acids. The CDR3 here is CASSLRIYRDGPYEQYF. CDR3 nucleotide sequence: TGTGCCAGCAGCTTAAGGATCTACCGGGACGGACCCTACGAGCAGTACTTC.

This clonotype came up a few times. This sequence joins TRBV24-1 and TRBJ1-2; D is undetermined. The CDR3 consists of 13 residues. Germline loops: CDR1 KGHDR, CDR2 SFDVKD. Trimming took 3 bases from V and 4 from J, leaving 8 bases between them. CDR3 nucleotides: TGTGCCACCAGTGATCCCCCGGGCTATGGCTACACCTTC. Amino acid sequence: CATSDPPGYGYTF.

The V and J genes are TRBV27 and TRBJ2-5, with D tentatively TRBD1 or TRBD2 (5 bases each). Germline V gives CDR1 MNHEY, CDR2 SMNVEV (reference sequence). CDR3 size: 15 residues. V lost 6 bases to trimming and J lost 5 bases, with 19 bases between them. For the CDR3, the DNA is TGTGCCAGCAGGTTAAGTGGGGGTGGCTGGGAGACCCAGTACTTC. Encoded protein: CASRLSGGGWETQYF.

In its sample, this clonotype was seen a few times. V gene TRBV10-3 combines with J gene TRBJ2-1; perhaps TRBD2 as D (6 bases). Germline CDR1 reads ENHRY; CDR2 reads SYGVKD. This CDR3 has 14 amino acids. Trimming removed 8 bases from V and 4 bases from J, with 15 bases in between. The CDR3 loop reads CAIGGLAIYNEQFF. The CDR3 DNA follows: TGTGCCATCGGGGGACTGGCAATATACAATGAGCAGTTCTTC.

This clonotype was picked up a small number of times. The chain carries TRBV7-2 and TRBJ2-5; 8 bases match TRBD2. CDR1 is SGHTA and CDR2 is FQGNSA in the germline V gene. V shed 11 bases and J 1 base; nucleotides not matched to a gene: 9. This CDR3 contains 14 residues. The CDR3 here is CASNRLAGQETQYF. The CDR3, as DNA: TGTGCCTCCAACAGGCTAGCGGGCCAAGAGACCCAGTACTTC.

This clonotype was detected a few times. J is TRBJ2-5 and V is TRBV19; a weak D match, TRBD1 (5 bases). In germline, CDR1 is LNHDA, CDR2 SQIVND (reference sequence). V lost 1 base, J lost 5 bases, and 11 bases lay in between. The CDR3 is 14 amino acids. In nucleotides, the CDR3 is TGTGCCAGTAGTATAGTCTGGGGCCGGGAGACCCAGTACTTC. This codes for CASSIVWGRETQYF.

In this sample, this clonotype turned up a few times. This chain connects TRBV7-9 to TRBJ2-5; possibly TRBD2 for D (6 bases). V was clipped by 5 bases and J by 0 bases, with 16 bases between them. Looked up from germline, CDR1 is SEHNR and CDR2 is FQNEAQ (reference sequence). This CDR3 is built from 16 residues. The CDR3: CASSPTGGPDQETQYF. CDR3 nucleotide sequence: TGTGCCAGCAGCCCCACCGGGGGACCGGACCAAGAGACCCAGTACTTC.

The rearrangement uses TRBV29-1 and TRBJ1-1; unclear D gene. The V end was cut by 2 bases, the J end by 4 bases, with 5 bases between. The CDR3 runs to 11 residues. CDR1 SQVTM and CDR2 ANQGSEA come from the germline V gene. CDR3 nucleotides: TGCAGCGTTGAAAGACCCACTGAAGCTTTCTTT. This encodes CSVERPTEAFF.

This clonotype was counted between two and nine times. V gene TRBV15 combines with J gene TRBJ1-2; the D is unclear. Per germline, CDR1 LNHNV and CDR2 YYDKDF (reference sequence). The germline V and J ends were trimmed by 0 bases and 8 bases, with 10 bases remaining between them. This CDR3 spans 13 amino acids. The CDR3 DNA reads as TGTGCCACCAGCAGAGATTTCCCCATGGGCTACACCTTC. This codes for CATSRDFPMGYTF.

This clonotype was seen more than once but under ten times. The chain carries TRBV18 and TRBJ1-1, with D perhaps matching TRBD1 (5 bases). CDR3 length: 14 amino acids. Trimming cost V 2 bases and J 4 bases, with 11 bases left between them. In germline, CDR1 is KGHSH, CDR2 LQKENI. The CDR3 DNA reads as TGTGCCAGCTCACCATCGGGGACGAGCACTGAAGCTTTCTTT. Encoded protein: CASSPSGTSTEAFF.

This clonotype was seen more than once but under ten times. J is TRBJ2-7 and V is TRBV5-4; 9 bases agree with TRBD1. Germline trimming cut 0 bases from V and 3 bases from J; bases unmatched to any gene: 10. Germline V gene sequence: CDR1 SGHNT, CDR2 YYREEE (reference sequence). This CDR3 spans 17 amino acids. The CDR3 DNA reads TGTGCCAGCAGCTTGGGGTCCTGGACAGGGGAGTACTACGAGCAGTACTTC. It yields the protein CASSLGSWTGEYYEQYF.

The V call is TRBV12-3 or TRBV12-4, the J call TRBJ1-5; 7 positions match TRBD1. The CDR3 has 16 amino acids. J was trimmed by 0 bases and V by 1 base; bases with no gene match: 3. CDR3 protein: CASSLGGQFSNQPQHF. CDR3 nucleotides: TGTGCCAGCAGTTTAGGGGGACAGTTTAGCAATCAGCCCCAGCATTTT.